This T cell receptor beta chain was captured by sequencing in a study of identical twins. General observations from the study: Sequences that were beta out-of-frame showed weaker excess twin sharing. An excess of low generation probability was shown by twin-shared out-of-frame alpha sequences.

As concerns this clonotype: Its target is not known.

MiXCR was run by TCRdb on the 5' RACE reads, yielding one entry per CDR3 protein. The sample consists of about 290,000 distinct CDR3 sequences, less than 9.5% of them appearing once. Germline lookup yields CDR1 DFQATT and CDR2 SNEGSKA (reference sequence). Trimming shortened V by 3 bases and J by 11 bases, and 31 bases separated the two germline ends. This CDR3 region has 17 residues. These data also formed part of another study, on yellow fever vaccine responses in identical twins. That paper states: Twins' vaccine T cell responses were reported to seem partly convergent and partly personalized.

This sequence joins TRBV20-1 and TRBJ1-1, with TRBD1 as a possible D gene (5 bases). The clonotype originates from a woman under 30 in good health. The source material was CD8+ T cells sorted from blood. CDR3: CSARRDLKDRGTLLAFF. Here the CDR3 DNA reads TGCAGTGCTAGGAGGGACCTCAAAGATAGGGGTACACTGTTGGCTTTCTTT.